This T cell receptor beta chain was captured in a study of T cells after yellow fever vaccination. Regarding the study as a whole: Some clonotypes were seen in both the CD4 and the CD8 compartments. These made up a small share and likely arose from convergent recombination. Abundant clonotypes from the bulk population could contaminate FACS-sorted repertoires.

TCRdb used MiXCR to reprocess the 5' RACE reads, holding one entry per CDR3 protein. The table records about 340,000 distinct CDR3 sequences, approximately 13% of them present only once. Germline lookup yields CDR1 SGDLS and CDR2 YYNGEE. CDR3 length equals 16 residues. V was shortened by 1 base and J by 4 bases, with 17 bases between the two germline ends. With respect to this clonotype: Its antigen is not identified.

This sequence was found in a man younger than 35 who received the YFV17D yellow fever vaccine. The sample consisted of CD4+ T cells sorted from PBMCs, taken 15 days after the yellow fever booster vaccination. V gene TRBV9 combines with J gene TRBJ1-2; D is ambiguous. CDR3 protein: CASSVIPIAGTYGYTF. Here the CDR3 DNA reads TGTGCCAGCAGCGTAATCCCCATAGCAGGAACCTATGGCTACACCTTC.